A single sample gave rise to the 9 T cell receptor beta chains below, sequenced in a study of T cell changes during pregnancy in multiple sclerosis. Repertoires were generated with immunoSEQ multiplex PCR, while TCRdb's copy carries only in-frame clones and drops some. The repertoire holds fewer than 25,000 clones, with about 90% as singletons. Material: CD4+ T cells from peripheral blood mononuclear cells, obtained in the third trimester of pregnancy. The receptors originated from a female donor in good health, enrolled as a control in a pregnancy study.

In its sample, this clone was seen a few times. The J gene is TRBJ1-5, the V gene TRBV19; TRBD1 aligns across 9 bases. Germline V CDR1 and CDR2: LNHDA, SQIVND (reference sequence). The trim removed 3 bases at V and 4 bases at J, leaving 1 base unmatched. This CDR3 spans 14 amino acids. In DNA form, the CDR3 reads TGTGCCAGTAGTATCGGACAGGGGAATCAGCCCCAGCATTTT. Translated: CASSIGQGNQPQHF. Using reference TRBV19 and TRBJ1-5 for the parts outside the CDR3, the full variable domain is DGGITQSPKYLFRKEGQNVTLSCEQNLNHDAMYWYRQDPGQGLRLIYYSQIVNDFQKGDIAEGYSVSREKKESFPLTVTSAQKNPTAFYLCASSIGQGNQPQHFGDGTRLSIL.

The V call is TRBV7-9, the J call TRBJ2-7; 7 bases map to TRBD1. CDR1 and CDR2 from the germline V gene are SEHNR and FQNEAQ (reference sequence). The CDR3 covers 15 residues. J lost 4 bases, V lost 5 bases, and 11 bases had no gene match. The CDR3 nucleotides are TGTGCCAGCAGCCCCACCTCCGGGACAGCTTACGAGCAGTACTTC. The encoded protein is CASSPTSGTAYEQYF.

This chain uses TRBV19 with TRBJ2-2; TRBD2 matches 8 bases. CDR1 and CDR2 from the germline V gene are LNHDA and SQIVND (reference sequence). The CDR3 covers 16 residues. V lost 3 bases to trimming and J lost 1 base; unmatched junction nucleotides: 4. The CDR3 DNA follows: TGTGCCAGTAGTATCTCGGGGGGGATGAACACCGGGGAGCTGTTTTTT. It is translated as CASSISGGMNTGELFF.

The chain combines TRBV7-2 with TRBJ1-2; the D gene is possibly TRBD1 (5 bases). Looked up from germline, CDR1 is SGHTA and CDR2 is FQGNSA. This CDR3 has 13 residues. V was clipped by 5 bases and J by 7 bases, with 14 bases between them. CDR3 sequence: CASSPGGGSGYTF. The CDR3 DNA sequence: TGTGCCAGCAGCCCGGGGGGAGGCTCTGGCTACACCTTC.

V and J are TRBV27 and TRBJ2-7, with TRBD2 matching 10 bases. The V gene end was trimmed by 4 bases and the J gene end by 0 bases; junction bases not matched to a gene: 12. Germline V gene data show CDR1 as MNHEY and CDR2 as SMNVEV (reference sequence). This CDR3 has 18 residues. CDR3 in DNA: TGTGCCAGCAGTTCCTCTAAGCTAGCGGGAGAACTCTCCTACGAGCAGTACTTC. It is translated as CASSSSKLAGELSYEQYF.

The genes are TRBV6-5 and TRBJ2-1; 7 bases agree with TRBD2. CDR1 MNHEY and CDR2 SVGAGI come from the germline V gene. The CDR3 is 11 residues long. CDR3 loop: CAASGNNEQFF. The CDR3 region has the DNA TGTGCGGCTAGCGGCAACAATGAGCAGTTCTTC.

The V gene is TRBV11-2, the J gene TRBJ1-5; D remains unclear. CDR3 length: 14 amino acids. V was cut by 1 base and J by 0 bases, with 4 bases left in between. Germline loops: CDR1 SGHAT, CDR2 FQNNGV. The CDR3 DNA sequence: TGTGCCAGCAGCTTAGGGCATAGCAATCAGCCCCAGCATTTT. Protein sequence: CASSLGHSNQPQHF.

The chain has TRBV6-4 and TRBJ1-4; D may be TRBD1 (6 bases). This CDR3 has 13 amino acids. Trimming took off 0 bases at V and 8 bases at J, with 7 bases between the two ends. Germline values: CDR1 MRHNA, CDR2 SNTAGT. The CDR3 DNA sequence: TGTGCCAGCAGTGACTCGAGGGGGGAAAAACTGTTTTTT. It encodes CASSDSRGEKLFF.

In DNA, the CDR3 is TGCAGCGTTCCCCAGGGGCGGGAGACCCAGTACTTC. It specifies CSVPQGRETQYF. This chain joins TRBV29-1 and TRBJ2-5; possibly TRBD1 for D (6 bases). This CDR3 spans 12 amino acids. Germline V gives CDR1 SQVTM, CDR2 ANQGSEA. V lost 5 bases and J 5 bases, leaving 12 bases between the germline ends.